Described below is a single TCR beta chain sequence and its context. This sample is drawn from a study of monozygotic twins with inflammatory bowel disease. Each CDR3 protein gets one entry in TCRdb, which reprocessed the 5' RACE reads and gives no DNA. In all, the sample yields over 200,000 distinct CDR3 sequences. The clonotype comes from a human donor with ulcerative colitis or Crohn's disease, or a healthy co-twin of an affected twin (not recorded which). Sequences were obtained from blood.

This CDR3 is CASSSTGGGYTF. The J gene is TRBJ1-2, the V gene TRBV5-1; the D gene TCRdb calls, TRBD1, cannot be checked with no DNA. The CDR3 totals 12 residues. Germline CDR1 reads SGHRS; CDR2 reads YFSETQ.